Listed below are T cell receptor beta chains from one sample, sequenced in a study of type 1 regulatory T cells. Each CDR3 protein gets one entry after TCRdb re-called the reads with MiXCR. Counted here are about 65,000 distinct CDR3 sequences, roughly 50% occurring once; the ten biggest clones make up about 2.1%. The antigens for these receptors are not known. Sequences were obtained from cultured non-Tr1 T cells, either the whole culture or a sorted T cell fraction (not recorded which). These receptor sequences come from a human donor in good health. Each CDR3 is given with its conserved first and last residue.

len | j_gene | v_gene | CDR3aa
16 | TRBJ2-3 | TRBV20-1 | CSAYAEPPASTDTQYF
12 | TRBJ1-2 | TRBV20-1 | CSANGQTGGYTF
14 | TRBJ2-1 | TRBV7-2 | CASSWTGGYNEQFF
14 | TRBJ2-3 | TRBV7-8 | CASSPTIMTDTQYF
12 | TRBJ1-6 | TRBV3-1 | CASSQGVRPLHF
16 | TRBJ2-2 | TRBV9 | CASSVDVAGLTGELFF
16 | TRBJ2-3 | TRBV7-2 | CASSLHVALGTDTQYF
16 | TRBJ2-7 | TRBV6-2/TRBV6-3 | CASRGTSGPYSYEQYF
16 | TRBJ2-3 | TRBV6-5 | CASSTRSGGSTDTQYF
15 | TRBJ1-1 | TRBV5-1 | CASSLRAGRGTEAFF
15 | TRBJ1-5 | TRBV18 | CASSPGQDSNQPQHF
16 | TRBJ2-2 | TRBV5-1 | CASSSTGSANTGELFF
15 | TRBJ2-3 | TRBV6-2/TRBV6-3 | CASSLLGVLGDTQYF
19 | TRBJ1-1 | TRBV9 | CASSVAPMDSVRINTEAFF
15 | TRBJ1-6 | TRBV11-3 | CASSPGHYYNSPLHF
14 | TRBJ1-1 | TRBV6-1 | CASSEYDRVPEAFF
14 | TRBJ2-5 | TRBV20-1 | CSAGRSGAQETQYF
17 | TRBJ1-3 | TRBV11-2 | CASSLDLVWGGGNTIYF